The 7 T cell receptor beta chains given below trace back to one sample, sequenced in a study of shared clonotypes between healthy human individuals. Repertoires were generated with immunoSEQ multiplex PCR, while TCRdb's copy carries only in-frame clones and drops some. The sample has 1,400,000 or so clones, roughly 98.5% seen once. Sequenced sample: naive CD4+ T cells sorted from blood. The sample's subset: CD45RA+ positively selected. These TCRs come from a young man in good health.

The rearrangement uses TRBV5-1 and TRBJ1-4, with 7 bases fitting TRBD1. This CDR3 has 15 residues. V lost 4 bases and J lost 3; bases outside the gene matches: 6. The germline gives CDR1 SGHRS, CDR2 YFSETQ. In nucleotides, the CDR3 is TGCGCCAGCAGCCAAGGGGGCCAATCTAATGAAAAACTGTTTTTT. Residues: CASSQGGQSNEKLFF.

The genes are TRBV5-1 and TRBJ1-1; 7 nucleotides match TRBD1. V was clipped by 3 bases and J by 4 bases; unmatched bases: 9. The CDR3 totals 15 residues. Per the germline V gene, CDR1 is SGHRS and CDR2 is YFSETQ. The CDR3 sequence is CASSSLTGSGTEAFF. CDR3 bases: TGCGCCAGCAGCTCGCTGACAGGGTCGGGCACTGAAGCTTTCTTT.

Remarks on this clone: The same CDR3 can be traced to other DNA sequences in this sample. This chain links TRBV7-9 with TRBJ2-2, with 8 bases matching TRBD1. The J segment lost 3 bases and the V segment lost 3 bases, leaving 3 bases of the junction unmatched. Per the germline V gene, CDR1 is SEHNR and CDR2 is FQNEAQ (reference sequence). CDR3 size: 15 residues. The CDR3 protein is CASSFNRGDTGELFF. The CDR3 nucleotides read TGTGCCAGCAGCTTTAACAGGGGGGACACCGGGGAGCTGTTTTTT.

The chain carries TRBV5-6 and TRBJ2-1, with 12 bases identical to TRBD2. This CDR3 spans 15 amino acids. CDR1 and CDR2 from the germline V gene are SGHDT and YYEEEE. V gave up 4 bases and J gave up 6 bases; unmatched junction bases: 5. Here the CDR3 DNA reads TGTGCCAGCAGCGCGGGACTAGCGGGTATCAATGAGCAGTTCTTC. Translation: CASSAGLAGINEQFF.

In its sample, this clone was seen once. The chain combines TRBV15 with TRBJ2-7; no clear D gene. This CDR3 spans 16 amino acids. Germline assignment: CDR1 LNHNV and CDR2 YYDKDF (reference sequence). The V gene lost 0 bases and the J gene lost 5 bases, with 17 bases spanning the gap. In nucleotides, the CDR3 is TGTGCCACCAGCAGAGAAGGATCGGGCCCCGGCGACGAGCAGTACTTC. This translates into CATSREGSGPGDEQYF.

The sample holds one count of this clone. The chain couples TRBV10-3 to TRBJ1-4, with D possibly TRBD1 on 6 matching bases. V was shortened by 6 bases and J by 4 bases, with 12 bases between the two germline ends. Germline CDR1 reads ENHRY; CDR2 reads SYGVKD. The CDR3 spans 14 residues. The CDR3 nucleotides read TGTGCCATCAGAGAGACAGGTGGTAATGAAAAACTGTTTTTT. Its protein is CAIRETGGNEKLFF.

This sequence joins TRBV30 and TRBJ2-2, with D perhaps TRBD1 (5 bases). The CDR3 loop spans 12 amino acids. Germline CDR1 reads GTSNPN; CDR2 reads SVGIG (reference sequence). V shed 8 bases and J shed 5 bases, with 12 bases lying between them. Written as DNA, the CDR3 is TGTGCCGGCGGACATTCAACCGGGGAGCTGTTTTTT. Translated, it gives CAGGHSTGELFF.